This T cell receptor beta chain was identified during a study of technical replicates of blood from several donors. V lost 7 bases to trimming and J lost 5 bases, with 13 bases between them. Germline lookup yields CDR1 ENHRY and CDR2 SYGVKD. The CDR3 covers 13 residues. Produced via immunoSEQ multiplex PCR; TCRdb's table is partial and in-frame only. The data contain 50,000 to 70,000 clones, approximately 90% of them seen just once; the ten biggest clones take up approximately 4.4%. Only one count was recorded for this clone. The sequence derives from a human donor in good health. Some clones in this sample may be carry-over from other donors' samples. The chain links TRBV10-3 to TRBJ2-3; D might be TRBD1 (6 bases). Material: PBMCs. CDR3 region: CAIKPQGIDTQYF. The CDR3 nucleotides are TGTGCCATCAAGCCCCAGGGGATAGATACGCAGTATTTT.